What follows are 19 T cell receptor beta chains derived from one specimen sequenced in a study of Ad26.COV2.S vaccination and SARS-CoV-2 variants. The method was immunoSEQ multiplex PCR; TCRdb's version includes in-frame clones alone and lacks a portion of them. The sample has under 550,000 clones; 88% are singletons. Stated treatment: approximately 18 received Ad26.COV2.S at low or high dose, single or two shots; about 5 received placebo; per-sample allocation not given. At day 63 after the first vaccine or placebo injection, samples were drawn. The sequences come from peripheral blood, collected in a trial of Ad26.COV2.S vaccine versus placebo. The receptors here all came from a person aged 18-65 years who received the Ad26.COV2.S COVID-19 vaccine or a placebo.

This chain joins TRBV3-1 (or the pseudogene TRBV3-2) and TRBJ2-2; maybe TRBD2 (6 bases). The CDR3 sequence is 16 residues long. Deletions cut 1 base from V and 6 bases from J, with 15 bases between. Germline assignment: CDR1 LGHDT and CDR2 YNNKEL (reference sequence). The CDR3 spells CASSQGGSGVSGELFF. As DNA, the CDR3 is TGTGCCAGCAGCCAAGGAGGATCGGGGGTCTCCGGGGAGCTGTTTTTT.

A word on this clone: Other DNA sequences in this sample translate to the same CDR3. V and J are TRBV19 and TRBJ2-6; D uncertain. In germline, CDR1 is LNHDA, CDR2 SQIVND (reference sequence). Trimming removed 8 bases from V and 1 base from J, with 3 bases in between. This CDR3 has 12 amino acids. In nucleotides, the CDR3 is TGTGCCAGTTCATCTGGGGCCAACGTCCTGACTTTC. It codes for CASSSGANVLTF. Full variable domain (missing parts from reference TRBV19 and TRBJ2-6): DGGITQSPKYLFRKEGQNVTLSCEQNLNHDAMYWYRQDPGQGLRLIYYSQIVNDFQKGDIAEGYSVSREKKESFPLTVTSAQKNPTAFYLCASSSGANVLTFGAGSRLTVL.

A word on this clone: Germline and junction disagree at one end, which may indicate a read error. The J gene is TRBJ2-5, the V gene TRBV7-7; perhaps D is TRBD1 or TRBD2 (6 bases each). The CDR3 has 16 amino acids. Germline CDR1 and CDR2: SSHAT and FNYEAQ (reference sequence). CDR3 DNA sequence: TGTGCTAGCAGCTTAGAGGCTAGCCGGGGGCTAGGGGCCCAGTACTTC. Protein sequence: CASSLEASRGLGAQYF.

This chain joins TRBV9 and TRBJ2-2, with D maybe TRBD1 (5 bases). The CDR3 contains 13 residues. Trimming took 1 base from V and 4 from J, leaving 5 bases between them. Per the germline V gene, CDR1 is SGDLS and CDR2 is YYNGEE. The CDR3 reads CASSVRGTGELFF. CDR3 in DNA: TGTGCCAGCAGCGTAAGGGGCACCGGGGAGCTGTTTTTT.

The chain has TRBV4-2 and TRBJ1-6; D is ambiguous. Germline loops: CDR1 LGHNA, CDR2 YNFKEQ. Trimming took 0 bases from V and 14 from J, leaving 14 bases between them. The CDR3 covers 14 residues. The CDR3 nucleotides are TGTGCCAGCAGCCAAGATCACGGGTTTGAAGCCCTCCACTTT. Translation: CASSQDHGFEALHF.

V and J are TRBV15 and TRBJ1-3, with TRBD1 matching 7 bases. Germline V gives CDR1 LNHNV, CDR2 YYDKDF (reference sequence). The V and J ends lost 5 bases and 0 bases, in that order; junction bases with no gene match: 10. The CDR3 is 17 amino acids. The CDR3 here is CATSPQGGGSSGNTIYF. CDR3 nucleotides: TGTGCCACCAGCCCCCAGGGGGGGGGCAGCTCTGGAAACACCATATATTTT.

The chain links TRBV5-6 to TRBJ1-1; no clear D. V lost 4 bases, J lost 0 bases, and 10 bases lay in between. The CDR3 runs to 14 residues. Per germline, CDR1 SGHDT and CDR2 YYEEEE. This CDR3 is CASSGLSLNTEAFF. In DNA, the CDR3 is TGTGCCAGCAGCGGATTAAGTTTGAACACTGAAGCTTTCTTT.

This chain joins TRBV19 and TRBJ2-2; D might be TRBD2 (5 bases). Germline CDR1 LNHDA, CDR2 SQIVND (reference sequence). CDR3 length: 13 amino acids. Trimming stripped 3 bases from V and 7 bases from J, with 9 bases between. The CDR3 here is CASSILRGGELFF. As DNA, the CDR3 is TGTGCCAGTAGTATCTTACGGGGCGGGGAGCTGTTTTTT.

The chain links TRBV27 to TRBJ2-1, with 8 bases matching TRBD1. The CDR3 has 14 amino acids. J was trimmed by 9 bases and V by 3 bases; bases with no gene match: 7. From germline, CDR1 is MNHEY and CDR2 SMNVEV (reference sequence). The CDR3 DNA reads TGTGCCAGCAGTTTCCATGACAGGGGCGGTGAGCAGTTCTTC. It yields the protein CASSFHDRGGEQFF.

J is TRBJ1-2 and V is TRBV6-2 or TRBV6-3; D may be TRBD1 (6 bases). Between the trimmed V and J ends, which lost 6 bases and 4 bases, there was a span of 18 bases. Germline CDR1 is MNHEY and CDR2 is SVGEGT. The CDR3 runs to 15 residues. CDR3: CASSLNDRPLYGYTF. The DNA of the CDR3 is TGTGCCAGCAGCCTCAACGACAGGCCGCTCTATGGCTACACCTTC.

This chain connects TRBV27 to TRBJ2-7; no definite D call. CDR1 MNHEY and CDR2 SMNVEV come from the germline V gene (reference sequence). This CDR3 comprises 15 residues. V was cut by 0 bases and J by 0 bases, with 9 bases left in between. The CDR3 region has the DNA TGTGCCAGCAGTTTATCGGGCACCAGCTCCTACGAGCAGTACTTC. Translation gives CASSLSGTSSYEQYF.

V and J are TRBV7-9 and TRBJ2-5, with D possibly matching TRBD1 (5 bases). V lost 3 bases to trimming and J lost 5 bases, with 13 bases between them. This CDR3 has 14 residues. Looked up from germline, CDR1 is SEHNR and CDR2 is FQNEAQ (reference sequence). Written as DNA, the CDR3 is TGTGCCAGCAGCTTGGGAAGGGGTCGGGAGACCCAGTACTTC. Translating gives CASSLGRGRETQYF.

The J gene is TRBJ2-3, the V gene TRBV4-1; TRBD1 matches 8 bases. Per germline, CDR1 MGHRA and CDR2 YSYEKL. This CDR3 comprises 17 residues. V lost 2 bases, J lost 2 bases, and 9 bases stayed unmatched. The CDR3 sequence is CASSQTPTGDLTDTQYF. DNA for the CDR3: TGCGCCAGCAGCCAAACCCCGACAGGGGACCTCACAGATACGCAGTATTTT.

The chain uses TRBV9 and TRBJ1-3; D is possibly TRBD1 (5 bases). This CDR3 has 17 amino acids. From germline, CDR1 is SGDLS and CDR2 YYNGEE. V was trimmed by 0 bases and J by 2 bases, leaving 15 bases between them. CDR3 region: CASSVVGRPDAGNTIYF. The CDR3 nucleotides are TGTGCCAGCAGCGTAGTGGGACGCCCCGACGCTGGAAACACCATATATTTT.

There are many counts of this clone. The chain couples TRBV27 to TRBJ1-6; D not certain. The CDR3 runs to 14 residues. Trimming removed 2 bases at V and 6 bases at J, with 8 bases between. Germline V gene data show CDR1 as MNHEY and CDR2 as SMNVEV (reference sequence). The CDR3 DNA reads TGTGCCAGCAGTTTACAGCAATCTAATTCACCCCTCCACTTT. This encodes CASSLQQSNSPLHF.

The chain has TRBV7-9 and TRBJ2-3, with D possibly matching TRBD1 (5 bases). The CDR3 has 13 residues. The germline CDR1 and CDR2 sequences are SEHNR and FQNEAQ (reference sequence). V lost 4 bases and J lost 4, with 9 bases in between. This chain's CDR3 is CASSYDRPDTQYF. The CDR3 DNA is TGTGCCAGCAGCTACGACAGACCAGATACGCAGTATTTT.

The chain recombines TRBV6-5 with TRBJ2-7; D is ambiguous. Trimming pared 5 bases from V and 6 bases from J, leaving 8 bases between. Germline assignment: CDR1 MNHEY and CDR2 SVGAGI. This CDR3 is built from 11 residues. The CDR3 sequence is CASSILGEQYF. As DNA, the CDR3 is TGTGCCAGCAGTATCCTGGGCGAGCAGTACTTC.

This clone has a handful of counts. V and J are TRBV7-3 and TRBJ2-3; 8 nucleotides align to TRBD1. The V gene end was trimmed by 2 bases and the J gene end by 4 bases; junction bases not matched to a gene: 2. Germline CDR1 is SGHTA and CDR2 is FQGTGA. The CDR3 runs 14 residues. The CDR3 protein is CASSLGDRSDTQYF. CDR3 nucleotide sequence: TGTGCCAGCAGCTTAGGGGACAGGTCAGATACGCAGTATTTT.

The CDR3 DNA sequence: TGTGCCAGCAGTCAAAGGGGCTACACCTTC. Translation: CASSQRGYTF. This chain links TRBV28 with TRBJ1-2; D gene uncertain. Germline CDR1 reads MDHEN; CDR2 reads SYDVKM. The CDR3 totals 10 residues. V lost 5 bases to trimming and J lost 8 bases, with 6 bases between them.